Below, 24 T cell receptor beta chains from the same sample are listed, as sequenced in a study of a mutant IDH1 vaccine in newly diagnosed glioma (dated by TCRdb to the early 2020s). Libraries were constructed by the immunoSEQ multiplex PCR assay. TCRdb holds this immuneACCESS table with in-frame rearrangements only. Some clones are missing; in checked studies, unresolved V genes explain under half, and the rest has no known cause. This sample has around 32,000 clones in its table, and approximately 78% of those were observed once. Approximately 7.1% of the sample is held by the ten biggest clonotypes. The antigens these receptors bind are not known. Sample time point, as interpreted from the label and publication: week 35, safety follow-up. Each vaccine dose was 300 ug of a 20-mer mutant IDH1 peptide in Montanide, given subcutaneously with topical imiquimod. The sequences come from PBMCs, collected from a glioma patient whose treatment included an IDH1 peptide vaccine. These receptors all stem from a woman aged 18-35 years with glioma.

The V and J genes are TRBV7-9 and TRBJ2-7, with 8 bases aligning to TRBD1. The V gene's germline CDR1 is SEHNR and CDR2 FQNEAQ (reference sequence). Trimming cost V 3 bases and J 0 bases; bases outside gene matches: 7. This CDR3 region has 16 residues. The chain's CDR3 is CASSFSPGQGSYEQYF. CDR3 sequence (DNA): TGTGCCAGCAGCTTCTCCCCCGGACAGGGCTCCTACGAGCAGTACTTC.

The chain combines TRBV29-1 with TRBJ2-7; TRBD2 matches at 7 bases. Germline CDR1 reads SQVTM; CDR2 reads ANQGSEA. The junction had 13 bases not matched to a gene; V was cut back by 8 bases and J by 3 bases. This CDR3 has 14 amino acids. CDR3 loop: CSLRTGTTYYEQYF. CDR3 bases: TGCAGCCTTAGAACCGGGACTACCTACTACGAGCAGTACTTC.

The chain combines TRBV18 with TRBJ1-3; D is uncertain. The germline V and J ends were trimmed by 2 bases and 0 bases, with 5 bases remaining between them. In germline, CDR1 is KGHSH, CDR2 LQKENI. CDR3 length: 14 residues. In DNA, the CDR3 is TGTGCCAGCTCACCAAATTTCTCTGGAAACACCATATATTTT. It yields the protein CASSPNFSGNTIYF.

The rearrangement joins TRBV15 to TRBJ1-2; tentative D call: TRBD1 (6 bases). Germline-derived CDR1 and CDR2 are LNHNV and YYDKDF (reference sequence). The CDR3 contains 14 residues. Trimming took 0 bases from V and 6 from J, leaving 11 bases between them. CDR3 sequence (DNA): TGTGCCACCAGCAGAGATATGGGGGGCGATGGCTACACCTTC. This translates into CATSRDMGGDGYTF.

CDR3: CASSYVTRGLNTEAFF. The DNA for the CDR3 is TGTGCCAGCAGTTACGTTACGAGAGGTTTGAACACTGAAGCTTTCTTT. The chain uses TRBV6-5 and TRBJ1-1; D gene ambiguous. The germline CDR1 and CDR2 sequences are MNHEY and SVGAGI. Trimming took 2 bases from V and 0 from J, leaving 13 bases between them. This CDR3 is built from 16 residues.

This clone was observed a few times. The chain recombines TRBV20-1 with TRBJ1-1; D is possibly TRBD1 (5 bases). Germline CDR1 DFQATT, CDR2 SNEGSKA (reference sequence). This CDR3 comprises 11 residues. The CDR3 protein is CSGRGGTEAFF. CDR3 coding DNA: TGCAGCGGGAGGGGTGGCACTGAAGCTTTCTTT.

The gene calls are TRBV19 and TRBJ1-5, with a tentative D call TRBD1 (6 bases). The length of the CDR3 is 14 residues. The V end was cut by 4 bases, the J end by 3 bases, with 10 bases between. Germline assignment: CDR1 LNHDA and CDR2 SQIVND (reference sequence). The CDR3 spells CASSTTGNNQPQHF. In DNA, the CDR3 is TGTGCCAGTAGTACTACAGGGAACAATCAGCCCCAGCATTTT.

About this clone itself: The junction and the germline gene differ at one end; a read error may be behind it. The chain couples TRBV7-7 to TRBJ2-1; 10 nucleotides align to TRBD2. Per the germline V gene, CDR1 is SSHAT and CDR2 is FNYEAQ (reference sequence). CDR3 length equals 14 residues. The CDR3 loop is CASSFGLAGDEQFF. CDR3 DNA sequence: TGTGCTAGCAGCTTCGGTCTAGCGGGAGATGAGCAGTTCTTC.

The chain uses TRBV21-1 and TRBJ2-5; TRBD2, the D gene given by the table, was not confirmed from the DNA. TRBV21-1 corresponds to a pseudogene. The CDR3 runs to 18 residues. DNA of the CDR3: TGTGCCAGCAGCAAGTTCGGGGACCCAGCGGGGGGCCAGGAGACCCAGTACTTC. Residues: CASSKFGDPAGGQETQYF.

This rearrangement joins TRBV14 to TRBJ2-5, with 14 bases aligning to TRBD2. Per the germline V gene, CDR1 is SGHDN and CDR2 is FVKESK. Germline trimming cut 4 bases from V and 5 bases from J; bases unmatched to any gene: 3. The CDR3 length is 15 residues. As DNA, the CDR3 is TGTGCCAGCAGCCCGAGGACTAGCGGGAGGGAGACCCAGTACTTC. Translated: CASSPRTSGRETQYF.

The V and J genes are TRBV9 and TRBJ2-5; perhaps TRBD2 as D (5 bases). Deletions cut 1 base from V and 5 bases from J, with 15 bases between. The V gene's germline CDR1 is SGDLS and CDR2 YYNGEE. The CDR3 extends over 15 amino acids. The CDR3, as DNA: TGTGCCAGCAGCGTATCCCCTAGCTGGGCTGAGACCCAGTACTTC. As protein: CASSVSPSWAETQYF.

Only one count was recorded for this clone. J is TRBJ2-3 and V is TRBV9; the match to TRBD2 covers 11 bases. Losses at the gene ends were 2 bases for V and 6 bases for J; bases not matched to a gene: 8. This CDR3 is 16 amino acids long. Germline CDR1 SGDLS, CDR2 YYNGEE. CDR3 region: CASSVLAGGHGDTQYF. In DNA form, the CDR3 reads TGTGCCAGCAGCGTTCTAGCGGGGGGTCACGGGGATACGCAGTATTTT.

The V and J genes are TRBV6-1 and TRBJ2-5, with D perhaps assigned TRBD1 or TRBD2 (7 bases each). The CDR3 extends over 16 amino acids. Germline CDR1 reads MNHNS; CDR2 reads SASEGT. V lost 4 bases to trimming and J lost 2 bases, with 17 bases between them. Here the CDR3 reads CASSVPRGGIQETQYF. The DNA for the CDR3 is TGTGCCAGCAGTGTCCCCAGGGGGGGTATACAAGAGACCCAGTACTTC.

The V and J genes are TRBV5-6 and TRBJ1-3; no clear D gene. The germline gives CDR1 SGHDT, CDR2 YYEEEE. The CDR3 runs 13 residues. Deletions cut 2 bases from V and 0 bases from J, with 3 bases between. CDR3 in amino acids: CASSLGSGNTIYF. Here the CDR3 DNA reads TGTGCCAGCAGCTTAGGCTCTGGAAACACCATATATTTT.

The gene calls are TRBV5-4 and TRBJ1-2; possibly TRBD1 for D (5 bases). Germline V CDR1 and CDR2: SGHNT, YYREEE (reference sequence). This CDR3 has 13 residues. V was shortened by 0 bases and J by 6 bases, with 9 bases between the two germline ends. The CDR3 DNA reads TGTGCCAGCAGCTTGGCCGGAGGGGATGGCTACACCTTC. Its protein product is CASSLAGGDGYTF.

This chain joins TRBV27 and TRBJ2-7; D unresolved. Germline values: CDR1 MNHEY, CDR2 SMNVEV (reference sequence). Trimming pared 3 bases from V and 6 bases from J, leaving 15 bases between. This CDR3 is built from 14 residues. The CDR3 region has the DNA TGTGCCAGCAGTTTTGCCTTGGGCTCAGGCGAGCAGTACTTC. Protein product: CASSFALGSGEQYF.

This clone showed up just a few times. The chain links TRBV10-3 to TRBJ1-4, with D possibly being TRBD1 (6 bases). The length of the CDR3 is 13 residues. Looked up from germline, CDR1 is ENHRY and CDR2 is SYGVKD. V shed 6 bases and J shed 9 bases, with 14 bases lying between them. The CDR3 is CAIRSDSNQKLFF. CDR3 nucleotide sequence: TGTGCCATCAGGTCGGACAGCAACCAAAAACTGTTTTTT.

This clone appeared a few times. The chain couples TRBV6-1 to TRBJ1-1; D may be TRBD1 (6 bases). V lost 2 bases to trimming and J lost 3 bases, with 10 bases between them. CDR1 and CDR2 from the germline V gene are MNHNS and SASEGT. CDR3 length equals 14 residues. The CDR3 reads CASSERDIYTEAFF. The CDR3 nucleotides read TGTGCCAGCAGTGAACGGGACATCTACACTGAAGCTTTCTTT.

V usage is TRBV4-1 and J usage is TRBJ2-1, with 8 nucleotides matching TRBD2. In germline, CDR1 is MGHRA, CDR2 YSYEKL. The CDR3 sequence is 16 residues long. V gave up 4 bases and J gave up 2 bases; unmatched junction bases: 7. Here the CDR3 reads CASSPPRGGPYNEQFF. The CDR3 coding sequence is TGCGCCAGCAGCCCTCCCCGGGGGGGCCCCTACAATGAGCAGTTCTTC.

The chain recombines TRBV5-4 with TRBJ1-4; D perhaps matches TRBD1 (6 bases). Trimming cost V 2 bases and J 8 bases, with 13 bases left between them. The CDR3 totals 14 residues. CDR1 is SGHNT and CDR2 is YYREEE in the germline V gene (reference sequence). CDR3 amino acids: CASSLQGAGEKLFF. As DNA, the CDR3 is TGTGCCAGCAGCTTACAGGGAGCAGGGGAAAAACTGTTTTTT.

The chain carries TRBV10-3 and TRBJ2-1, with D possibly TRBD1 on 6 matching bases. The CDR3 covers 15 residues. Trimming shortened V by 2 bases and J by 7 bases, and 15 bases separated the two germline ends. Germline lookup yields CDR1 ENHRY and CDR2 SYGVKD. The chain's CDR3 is CAISEGGLTGNEQFF. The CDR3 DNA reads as TGTGCCATCAGTGAGGGGGGCTTGACAGGAAATGAGCAGTTCTTC.

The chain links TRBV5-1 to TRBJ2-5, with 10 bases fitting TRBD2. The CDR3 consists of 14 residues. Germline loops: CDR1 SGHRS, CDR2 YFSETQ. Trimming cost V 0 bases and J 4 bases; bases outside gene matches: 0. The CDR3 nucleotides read TGCGCCAGCAGCTTGGAGCGGGGGGGAGAGACCCAGTACTTC. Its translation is CASSLERGGETQYF.

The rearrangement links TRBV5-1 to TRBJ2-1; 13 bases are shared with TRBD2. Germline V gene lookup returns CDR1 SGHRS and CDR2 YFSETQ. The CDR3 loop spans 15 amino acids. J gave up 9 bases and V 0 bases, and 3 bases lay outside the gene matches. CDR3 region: CASSLELAGGPEQFF. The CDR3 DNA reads TGCGCCAGCAGCTTGGAACTAGCGGGGGGGCCTGAGCAGTTCTTC.

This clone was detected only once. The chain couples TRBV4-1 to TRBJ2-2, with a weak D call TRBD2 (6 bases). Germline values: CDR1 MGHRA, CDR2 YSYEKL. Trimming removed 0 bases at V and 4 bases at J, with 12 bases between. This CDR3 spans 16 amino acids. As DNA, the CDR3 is TGCGCCAGCAGCCAAGAGGCGGGATCATTCACCGGGGAGCTGTTTTTT. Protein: CASSQEAGSFTGELFF.